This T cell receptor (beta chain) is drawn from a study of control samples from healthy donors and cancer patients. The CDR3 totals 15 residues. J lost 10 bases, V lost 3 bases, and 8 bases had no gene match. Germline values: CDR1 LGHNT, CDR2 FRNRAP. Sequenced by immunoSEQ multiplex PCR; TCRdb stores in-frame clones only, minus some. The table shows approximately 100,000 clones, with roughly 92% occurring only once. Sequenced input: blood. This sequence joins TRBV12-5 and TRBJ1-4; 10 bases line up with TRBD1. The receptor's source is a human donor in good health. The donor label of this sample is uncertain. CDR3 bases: TGTGCTAGTGGTTTCATGGGACAGGGGTCCCCAAAACTGTTTTTT. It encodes CASGFMGQGSPKLFF.